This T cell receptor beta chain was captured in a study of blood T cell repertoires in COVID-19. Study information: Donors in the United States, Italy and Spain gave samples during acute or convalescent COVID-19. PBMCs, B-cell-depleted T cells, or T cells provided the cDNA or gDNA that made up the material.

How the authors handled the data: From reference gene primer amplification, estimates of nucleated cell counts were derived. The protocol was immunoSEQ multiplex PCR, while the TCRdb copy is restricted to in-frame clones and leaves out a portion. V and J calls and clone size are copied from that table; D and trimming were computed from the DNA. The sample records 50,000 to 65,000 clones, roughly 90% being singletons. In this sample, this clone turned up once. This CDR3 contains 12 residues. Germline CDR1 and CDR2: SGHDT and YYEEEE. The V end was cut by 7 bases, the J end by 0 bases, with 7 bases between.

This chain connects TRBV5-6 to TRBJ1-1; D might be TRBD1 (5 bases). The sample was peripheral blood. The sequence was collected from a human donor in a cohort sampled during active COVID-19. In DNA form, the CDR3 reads TGTGCCAGCGGAGGGGTGAACACTGAAGCTTTCTTT. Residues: CASGGVNTEAFF.